One and the same sample provided the 14 T cell receptor beta chains below, sequenced in a study of blood T cell repertoires in COVID-19. Libraries were prepared by immunoSEQ multiplex PCR; TCRdb keeps only in-frame clonotypes and omits some of them. The sample carries some 140,000 clones, 79% recorded once. Input material: peripheral blood. These receptors were collected from a man aged 60-69 years with acute or convalescent COVID-19.

This sequence joins TRBV9 and TRBJ1-3, with 7 positions matching TRBD1. V lost 5 bases, J lost 2 bases, and 4 bases stayed unmatched. The CDR3 sequence is 14 residues long. Germline values: CDR1 SGDLS, CDR2 YYNGEE. CDR3 nucleotide sequence: TGTGCCAGCAGGCCTACAGGGGCTGGAAACACCATATATTTT. Encoded protein: CASRPTGAGNTIYF.

V is TRBV19 and J is TRBJ1-5; D unresolved. This CDR3 contains 13 residues. Germline V gene sequence: CDR1 LNHDA, CDR2 SQIVND (reference sequence). Trimming pared 2 bases from V and 4 bases from J, leaving 6 bases between. The DNA for the CDR3 is TGTGCCAGTAGTATACAACGGAATCAGCCCCAGCATTTT. It is translated as CASSIQRNQPQHF.

The rearrangement joins TRBV6-6 to TRBJ1-1; TRBD1 is a possible D gene (5 bases). Per germline, CDR1 MNHNY and CDR2 SVGAGI (reference sequence). This CDR3 comprises 12 residues. V was cut by 11 bases and J by 5 bases, with 15 bases left in between. CDR3 in DNA: TGTGCCGCAAGCCAGGGTTATACTGAAGCTTTCTTT. Translated: CAASQGYTEAFF.

The CDR3 nucleotides read TGTGCCAGCAGTCAACTAGCGGCAACGCAGTATTTT. This translates into CASSQLAATQYF. The chain uses TRBV28 and TRBJ2-3, with 8 bases that match TRBD2. V was pared by 5 bases and J by 9 bases, with 4 bases of the junction left unmatched. This CDR3 has 12 amino acids. Germline V CDR1 and CDR2: MDHEN, SYDVKM.

This clone came up a few times. This chain links TRBV30 with TRBJ1-3; D is uncertain. The V end was cut by 2 bases, the J end by 0 bases, with 11 bases between. The CDR3 extends over 15 amino acids. The germline V gene encodes CDR1 GTSNPN and CDR2 SVGIG (reference sequence). CDR3 bases: TGTGCCTGGAGTCTATCCGGGAACTCTGGAAACACCATATATTTT. This translates into CAWSLSGNSGNTIYF.

The chain uses TRBV10-3 and TRBJ1-4; D uncertain. The CDR3 is 14 residues long. The germline CDR1 and CDR2 sequences are ENHRY and SYGVKD. Trimming took off 6 bases at V and 6 bases at J, with 14 bases between the two ends. The CDR3 DNA follows: TGTGCCATCAGACCTGATGGCGGGTATGAAAAACTGTTTTTT. Its translation is CAIRPDGGYEKLFF.

V usage is TRBV3-1 (or the pseudogene TRBV3-2) and J usage is TRBJ2-1; 13 positions agree with TRBD2. This CDR3 spans 15 amino acids. After removal of 4 bases from V and 3 bases from J, the junction contained 0 bases not matched to a gene. Germline V gene sequence: CDR1 LGHDT, CDR2 YNNKEL (reference sequence). CDR3 DNA: TGTGCCAGCAGCCGACTAGCGGGAGGCTACAATGAGCAGTTCTTC. The encoded protein is CASSRLAGGYNEQFF.

V is TRBV20-1 and J is TRBJ1-5, with unresolved D. CDR1 is DFQATT, CDR2 SNEGSKA, per germline (reference sequence). V lost 0 bases to trimming and J lost 7 bases, with 4 bases between them. The CDR3 consists of 11 residues. The CDR3 region has the DNA TGCAGTGCTAGAGACGGGCAGCCCCAGCATTTT. It codes for CSARDGQPQHF.

The CDR3 here is CASSEGTGDNEQFF. As DNA, the CDR3 is TGTGCCAGCAGTGAAGGGACTGGGGACAATGAGCAGTTCTTC. J is TRBJ2-1 and V is TRBV2; D is possibly TRBD2 (5 bases). The CDR3 contains 14 residues. V lost 1 base, J lost 5 bases, and 9 bases lay in between. Germline V lookup: CDR1 SNHLY, CDR2 FYNNEI.

The V call is TRBV14, the J call TRBJ2-3; 7 nucleotides match TRBD2. Trimming took 1 base from V and 4 from J; bases not matched to a gene: 8. The length of the CDR3 is 16 residues. Germline V lookup: CDR1 SGHDN, CDR2 FVKESK. The CDR3, as DNA: TGTGCCAGCAGCCAAGTTCCGGGAGGCGGCCCAGATACGCAGTATTTT. Its protein is CASSQVPGGGPDTQYF.

The gene calls are TRBV6-5 and TRBJ1-5; D gene uncertain. The CDR3 length is 12 residues. The germline V gene encodes CDR1 MNHEY and CDR2 SVGAGI. V was cut by 6 bases and J by 3 bases, with 6 bases left in between. CDR3 residues: CASRRNNQPQHF. CDR3 nucleotide sequence: TGTGCCAGCAGGAGAAACAATCAGCCCCAGCATTTT.

This clone was counted only a few times. The chain links TRBV7-2 to TRBJ2-1; 11 bases are a match to TRBD2. Losses at the gene ends were 1 base for V and 3 bases for J; bases not matched to a gene: 2. This CDR3 is built from 16 residues. Looked up from germline, CDR1 is SGHTA and CDR2 is FQGNSA. The CDR3 loop reads CASSLGLAGNYNEQFF. The CDR3 DNA sequence: TGTGCCAGCAGCTTAGGACTAGCGGGGAACTACAATGAGCAGTTCTTC.

The chain combines TRBV11-1 with TRBJ2-3; the match to TRBD2 covers 11 bases. The CDR3 length is 16 residues. Trimming removed 5 bases from V and 3 bases from J; junction bases left unmatched: 7. CDR1 SGHAT and CDR2 FQDESV come from the germline V gene (reference sequence). CDR3 nucleotides: TGTGCCAGCAGCCCCCGACTAGCGGGGAGTACAGATACGCAGTATTTT. It yields the protein CASSPRLAGSTDTQYF.

CDR3: CASSLFGGSGRTTDTQYF. The CDR3 region has the DNA TGTGCCAGCAGCTTATTTGGGGGGAGCGGGAGGACTACAGATACGCAGTATTTT. The chain uses TRBV7-3 and TRBJ2-3, with TRBD2 identical over 9 bases. V was pared by 2 bases and J by 3 bases, with 12 bases of the junction left unmatched. CDR3 length: 18 amino acids. CDR1 is SGHTA and CDR2 is FQGTGA in the germline V gene. Using reference TRBV7-3 and TRBJ2-3 for the parts outside the CDR3, the full variable domain is GAGVSQTPSNKVTEKGKYVELRCDPISGHTALYWYRQSLGQGPEFLIYFQGTGAADDSGLPNDRFFAVRPEGSVSTLKIQRTERGDSAVYLCASSLFGGSGRTTDTQYFGPGTRLTVL.